This T cell receptor (beta chain) was sequenced in a study of human T cells and chemical hapten exposure. Looking at the study overall: Skin on the upper inner arm, roughly 2 cm by roughly 2 cm in size, was sensitized with 2% DPC. Per-sample variation in TCR yield stemmed mainly from small pooled library volume differences.

The germline gives CDR1 SGHKS, CDR2 YYEKEE (reference sequence). This CDR3 spans 12 amino acids. Trimming pared 4 bases from V and 3 bases from J, leaving 5 bases between. Time point in this sample: patch test 1, 2 weeks after DPC sensitization. This sample's treatment: therapeutic diphenylcyclopropenone sensitization with weekly scalp DPC. Unfractionated whole blood served as the source for total RNA extraction. TCRdb redid the calling of the RACE reads with MiXCR, one entry per CDR3 protein. The sample yields 150,000 to 200,000 distinct CDR3 sequences, about 14% seen once. In this sample, this clonotype turned up a few times.

The receptor was derived from a woman in her thirties with alopecia areata. Some clones in this sample may be carry-over from other donors' samples. This specimen consisted of whole blood, obtained in connection with sensitization to the hapten diphenylcyclopropenone (DPC). V is TRBV5-5 and J is TRBJ1-3; no reliable D call. The CDR3 region has the DNA TGTGCCAGCAGCCAGGATGGAAACACCATATATTTT. Residues: CASSQDGNTIYF.